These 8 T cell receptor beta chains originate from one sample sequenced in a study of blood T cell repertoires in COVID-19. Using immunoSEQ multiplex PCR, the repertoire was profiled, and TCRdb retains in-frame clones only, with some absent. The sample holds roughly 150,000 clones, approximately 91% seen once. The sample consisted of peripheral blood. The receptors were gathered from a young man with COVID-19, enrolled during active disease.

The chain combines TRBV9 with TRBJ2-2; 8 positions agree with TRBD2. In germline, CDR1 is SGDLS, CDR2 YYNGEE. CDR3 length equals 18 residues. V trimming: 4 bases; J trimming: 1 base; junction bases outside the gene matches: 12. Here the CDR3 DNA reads TGTGCCAGCAGCTCCGGGGATCTCGCGGGAGGGAACACCGGGGAGCTGTTTTTT. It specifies CASSSGDLAGGNTGELFF.

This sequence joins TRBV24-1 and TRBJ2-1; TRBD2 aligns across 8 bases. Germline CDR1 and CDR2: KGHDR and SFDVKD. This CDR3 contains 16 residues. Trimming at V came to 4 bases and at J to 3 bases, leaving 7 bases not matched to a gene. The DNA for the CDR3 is TGTGCCACCAGTGACCCAGCGGGAGTCGACTACAATGAGCAGTTCTTC. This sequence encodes CATSDPAGVDYNEQFF.

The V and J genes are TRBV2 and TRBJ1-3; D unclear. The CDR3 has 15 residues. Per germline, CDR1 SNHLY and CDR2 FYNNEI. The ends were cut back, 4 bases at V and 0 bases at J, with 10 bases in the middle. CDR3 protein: CASSAIRFSGNTIYF. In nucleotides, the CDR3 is TGTGCCAGCAGTGCAATTCGGTTCTCTGGAAACACCATATATTTT.

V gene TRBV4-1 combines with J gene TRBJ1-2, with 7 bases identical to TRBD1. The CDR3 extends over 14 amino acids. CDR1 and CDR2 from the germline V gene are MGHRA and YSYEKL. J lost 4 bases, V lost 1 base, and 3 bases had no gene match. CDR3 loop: CASSQGTGSYGYTF. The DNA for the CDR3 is TGCGCCAGCAGCCAAGGGACAGGTTCCTATGGCTACACCTTC.

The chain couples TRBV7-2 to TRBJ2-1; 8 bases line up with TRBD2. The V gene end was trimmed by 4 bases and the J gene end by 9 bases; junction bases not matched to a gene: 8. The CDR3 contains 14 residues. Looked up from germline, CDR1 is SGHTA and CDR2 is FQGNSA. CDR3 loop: CASSSIAGRFEQFF. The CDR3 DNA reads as TGTGCCAGCAGCTCAATAGCGGGGAGGTTTGAGCAGTTCTTC. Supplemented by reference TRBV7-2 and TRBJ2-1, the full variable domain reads GAGVSQSPSNKVTEKGKDVELRCDPISGHTALYWYRQSLGQGLEFLIYFQGNSAPDKSGLPSDRFSAERTGGSVSTLTIQRTQQEDSAVYLCASSSIAGRFEQFFGPGTRLTVL.

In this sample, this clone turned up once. The CDR3 bases are TGTGCCAGCAGCCCCCGAGGGAGACTAGCGGGATCGGTCGATGAGCAGTTCTTC. Its protein product is CASSPRGRLAGSVDEQFF. This sequence joins TRBV7-8 and TRBJ2-1, with 11 bases that match TRBD2. CDR1 and CDR2 (germline): SGHVS, FQNEAQ. Trimming cost V 5 bases and J 8 bases; bases outside gene matches: 17. There are 18 residues in the CDR3.

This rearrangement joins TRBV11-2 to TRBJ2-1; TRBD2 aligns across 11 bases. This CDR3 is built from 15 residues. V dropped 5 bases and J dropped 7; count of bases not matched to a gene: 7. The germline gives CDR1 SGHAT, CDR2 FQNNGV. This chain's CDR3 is CASSEGLAGGNEQFF. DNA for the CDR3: TGTGCCAGCAGCGAGGGGCTAGCGGGAGGAAATGAGCAGTTCTTC.

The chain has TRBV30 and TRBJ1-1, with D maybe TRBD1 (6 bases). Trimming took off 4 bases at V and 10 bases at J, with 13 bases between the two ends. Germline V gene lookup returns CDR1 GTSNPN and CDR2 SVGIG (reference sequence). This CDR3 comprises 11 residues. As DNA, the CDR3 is TGTGCCTGGACGACGGGACAAAGAGCTTTCTTT. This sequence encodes CAWTTGQRAFF.